This is a list of T cell receptor beta chains from one sample in a study of blood T cell repertoires in COVID-19. Assay: immunoSEQ multiplex PCR; the TCRdb copy retains only in-frame clones and omits some. Of hundreds of thousands of clones in the sample, about 91% were seen once. Source material: PBMCs or T cells enriched from blood (not recorded which). These receptors all come from a woman aged 25 to 39 with acute COVID-19. The CDR3 runs from the conserved cysteine through the conserved F or W. Each record gives: D gene, clone size, V gene, J gene, CDR3 DNA, CDR3 protein. D genes are given only for firm matches. Rows give clone size only sometimes, using once, few, many, or a class for an expanded clone.

.	.	TRBV5-4	TRBJ2-7	TGTGCCAGCAGCTCGGTAAAGGGGCCCTACGAGCAGTACTTC	CASSSVKGPYEQYF
.	few	TRBV3-1/TRBV3-2	TRBJ1-3	TGTGCCAGCAGCCAAATAGGAGGAGGAAACACCATATATTTT	CASSQIGGGNTIYF
.	.	TRBV6-5	TRBJ1-4	TGTGCCAGCAGCCCAGAGAGGGGAGGGAGAAAACTGTTTTTT	CASSPERGGRKLFF
TRBD1	.	TRBV28	TRBJ1-5	TGTGCCAGCAGTTCACCGGGACAGGGGGGATCGACCCAGCATTTT	CASSSPGQGGSTQHF
TRBD2	once	TRBV4-1	TRBJ2-4	TGCGCCAGCAGCTATAGCGGGGGAGGGCTAGCCAAAAACATTCAGTACTTC	CASSYSGGGLAKNIQYF
TRBD1	few	TRBV2	TRBJ2-3	TGTGCCAGCCCTCCCCCCCAAACAGGGGGCGCAAGCACAGATACGCAGTATTTT	CASPPPQTGGASTDTQYF
.	few	TRBV27	TRBJ2-6	TGTGCCAGCAGTCCTTTAACGCAGTGGCCATCTGGGGCCAACGTCCTGACTTTC	CASSPLTQWPSGANVLTF
.	.	TRBV7-9	TRBJ1-2	TGTGCCAGCAGCTCGGATAAGGGGGTACATGGCTACACCTTC	CASSSDKGVHGYTF
TRBD2	.	TRBV18	TRBJ2-1	TGTGCCAGCTCACCCCCCCTAGCGGGGAACGGTGAGCAGTTCTTC	CASSPPLAGNGEQFF
.	.	TRBV18	TRBJ1-1	TGTGCCAGCTCACCACCGCCAGGAAATTCAGCTTTCTTT	CASSPPPGNSAFF
.	.	TRBV19	TRBJ2-7	TGTGCCAGTAGTATAAGCCTAGTGACAGATTACTCCTACGAGCAGTACTTC	CASSISLVTDYSYEQYF
.	.	TRBV6-5	TRBJ1-6	TGTGCCAGCTCACGGCGGGGCTCCTATAATTCACCCCTCCACTTT	CASSRRGSYNSPLHF
TRBD1	.	TRBV9	TRBJ1-2	TGTGCCAGCAGCGGAACCGGGACAGGTTATGGCTACACCTTC	CASSGTGTGYGYTF
.	.	TRBV24-1	TRBJ2-3	TGTGCCACCAGTGAGGAGGGATCCGGTGATACGCAGTATTTT	CATSEEGSGDTQYF
.	.	TRBV12-3/TRBV12-4	TRBJ2-1	TGTGCCAGCAGTTTGCAGGGGAATGAGCAGTTCTTC	CASSLQGNEQFF
.	.	TRBV6-6	TRBJ1-6	TGTGCCAGCAGTTCTTTTGGACTCGGAGGGAATTCACCCCTCCACTTT	CASSSFGLGGNSPLHF
TRBD1	once	TRBV30	TRBJ2-4	TGTGCCTGGAGTGTACTGTGGGACAGGGGATTAGCCAAAAACATTCAGTACTTC	CAWSVLWDRGLAKNIQYF
.	.	TRBV12-5	TRBJ1-1	TGTGCTAGTGGTTTGGTACGTTTGGCCGTCACTGAAGCTTTCTTT	CASGLVRLAVTEAFF
.	.	TRBV20-1	TRBJ2-7	TGCAGTGCTAGTCGGTCGGGGGGCGGCGACGAGCAGTACTTC	CSASRSGGGDEQYF